This TCR beta chain was recorded in a study of immune cell composition in non-small cell lung cancer. As for the study in general: Histologic subtype was mainly adenocarcinoma or squamous cell carcinoma.

Study observations and caveats: Lung adenocarcinomas had lower top 10 clone scores and clonality than squamous tumours. Shared sequences between tumour-reactive and dominant in vivo clones were not proven.

Comment on this clone: Its antigen is undetermined.

This CDR3 has 15 amino acids. CDR1 ENHRY and CDR2 SYGVKD come from the germline V gene. The ends lost 6 bases at V and 2 bases at J; junction bases unmatched: 5. The protocol was immunoSEQ multiplex PCR, while the TCRdb copy is restricted to in-frame clones and leaves out a portion. The data hold about 14,000 clones, with roughly 68% observed a single time. The clonotype comes from a human donor with non-small cell lung cancer. This chain uses TRBV10-3 with TRBJ1-2, with TRBD1 identical over 11 bases. Sample: lung tumor tissue. The CDR3 reads CAIRGQGDSNYGYTF. The CDR3 region has the DNA TGTGCCATCAGGGGACAGGGGGATAGCAACTATGGCTACACCTTC.